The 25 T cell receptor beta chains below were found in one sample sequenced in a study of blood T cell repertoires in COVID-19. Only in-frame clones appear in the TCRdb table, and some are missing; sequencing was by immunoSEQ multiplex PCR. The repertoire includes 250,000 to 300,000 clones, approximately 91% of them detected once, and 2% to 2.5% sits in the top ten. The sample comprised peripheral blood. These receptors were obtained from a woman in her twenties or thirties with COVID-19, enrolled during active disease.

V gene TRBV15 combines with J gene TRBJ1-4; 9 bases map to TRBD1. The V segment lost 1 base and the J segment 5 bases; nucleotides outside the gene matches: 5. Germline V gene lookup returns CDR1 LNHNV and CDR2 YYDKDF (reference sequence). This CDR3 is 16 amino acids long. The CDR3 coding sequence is TGTGCCACCAGCAGAGGACAGGGGGTAGCGAATGAAAAACTGTTTTTT. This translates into CATSRGQGVANEKLFF.

Written as DNA, the CDR3 is TGTGCCAGCAGCAAAGGAATGAAGACAGGGGCCACATACAATGAGCAGTTCTTC. It is translated as CASSKGMKTGATYNEQFF. V is TRBV7-9 and J is TRBJ2-1; 8 bases fit TRBD1. Germline V gives CDR1 SEHNR, CDR2 FQNEAQ (reference sequence). The CDR3 runs 18 residues. J was trimmed by 4 bases and V by 5 bases; bases with no gene match: 16.

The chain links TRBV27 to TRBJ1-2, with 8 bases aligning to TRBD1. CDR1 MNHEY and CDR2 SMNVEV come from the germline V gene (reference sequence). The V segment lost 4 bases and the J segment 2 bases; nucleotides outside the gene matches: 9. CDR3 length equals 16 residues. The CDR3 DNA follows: TGTGCCAGCAGTTCCCTGGACAGGGTCTTGAACTATGGCTACACCTTC. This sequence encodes CASSSLDRVLNYGYTF.

The CDR3 nucleotides read TGTGCCAGCAGCATTAGCCCTAGCGGCGTCTACACCGGGGAGCTGTTTTTT. Encoded protein: CASSISPSGVYTGELFF. This chain links TRBV5-6 with TRBJ2-2, with 7 nucleotides matching TRBD2. Trimming removed 4 bases from V and 3 bases from J; junction bases left unmatched: 12. The CDR3 has 17 amino acids. CDR1 and CDR2 (germline): SGHDT, YYEEEE.

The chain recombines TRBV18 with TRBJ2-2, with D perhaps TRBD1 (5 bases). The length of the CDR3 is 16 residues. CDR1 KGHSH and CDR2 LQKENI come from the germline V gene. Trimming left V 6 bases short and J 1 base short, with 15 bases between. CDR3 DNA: TGTGCCAGCTCCCCGACAGCCGAACTGAACACCGGGGAGCTGTTTTTT. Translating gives CASSPTAELNTGELFF.

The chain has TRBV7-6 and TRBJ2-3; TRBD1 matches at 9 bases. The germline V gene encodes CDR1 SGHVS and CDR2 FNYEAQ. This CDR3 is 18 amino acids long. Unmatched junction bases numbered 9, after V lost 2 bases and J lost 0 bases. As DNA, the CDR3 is TGTGCCAGCAGCTTACTGCTTCGGGACAGGGAAAGCACAGATACGCAGTATTTT. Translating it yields CASSLLLRDRESTDTQYF.

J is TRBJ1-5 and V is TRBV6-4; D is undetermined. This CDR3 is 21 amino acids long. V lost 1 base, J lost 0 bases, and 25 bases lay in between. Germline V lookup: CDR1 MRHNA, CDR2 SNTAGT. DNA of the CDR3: TGTGCCAGCAGTGACTTTGGAGGAGGCTTTCCCCCCTGCAATAGCAATCAGCCCCAGCATTTT. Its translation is CASSDFGGGFPPCNSNQPQHF.

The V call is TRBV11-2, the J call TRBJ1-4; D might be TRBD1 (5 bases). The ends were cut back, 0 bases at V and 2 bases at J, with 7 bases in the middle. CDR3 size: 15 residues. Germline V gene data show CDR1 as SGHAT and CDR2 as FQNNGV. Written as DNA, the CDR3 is TGTGCCAGCAGCTTAGATGGGGCCACTAATGAAAAACTGTTTTTT. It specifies CASSLDGATNEKLFF.

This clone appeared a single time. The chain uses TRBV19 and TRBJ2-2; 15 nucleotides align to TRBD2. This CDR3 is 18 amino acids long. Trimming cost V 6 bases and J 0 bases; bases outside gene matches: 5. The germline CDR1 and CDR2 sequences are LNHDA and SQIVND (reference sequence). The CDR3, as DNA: TGTGCCAGTAGAGACGGGACTAGCGGGAGGACGAACACCGGGGAGCTGTTTTTT. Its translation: CASRDGTSGRTNTGELFF.

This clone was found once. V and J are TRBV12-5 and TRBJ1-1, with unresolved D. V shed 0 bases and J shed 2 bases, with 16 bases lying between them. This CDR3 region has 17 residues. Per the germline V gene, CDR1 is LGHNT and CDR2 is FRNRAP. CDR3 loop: CASGLVLGREGNTEAFF. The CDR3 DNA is TGTGCTAGTGGTTTGGTATTGGGGAGGGAAGGAAACACTGAAGCTTTCTTT.

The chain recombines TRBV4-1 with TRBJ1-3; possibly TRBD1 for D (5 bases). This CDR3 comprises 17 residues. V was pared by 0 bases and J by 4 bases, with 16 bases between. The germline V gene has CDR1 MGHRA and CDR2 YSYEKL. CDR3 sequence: CASSQDRTGAAGNTIYF. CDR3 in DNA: TGCGCCAGCAGCCAAGATCGAACTGGGGCAGCCGGAAACACCATATATTTT.

The chain's CDR3 is CASSQDRGQGVAFF. CDR3 DNA sequence: TGTGCCAGCAGCCAAGATCGAGGACAGGGTGTTGCTTTCTTT. The chain uses TRBV4-2 and TRBJ1-1; 8 positions match TRBD1. CDR3 length: 14 residues. V was pared by 0 bases and J by 11 bases, with 8 bases of the junction left unmatched. The germline V gene encodes CDR1 LGHNA and CDR2 YNFKEQ.

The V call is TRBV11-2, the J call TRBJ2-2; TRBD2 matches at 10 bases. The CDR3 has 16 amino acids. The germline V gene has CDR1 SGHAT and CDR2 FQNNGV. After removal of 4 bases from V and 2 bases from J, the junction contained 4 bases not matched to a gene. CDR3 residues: CASSSGLATNTGELFF. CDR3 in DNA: TGTGCCAGCAGCTCGGGACTAGCGACCAACACCGGGGAGCTGTTTTTT.

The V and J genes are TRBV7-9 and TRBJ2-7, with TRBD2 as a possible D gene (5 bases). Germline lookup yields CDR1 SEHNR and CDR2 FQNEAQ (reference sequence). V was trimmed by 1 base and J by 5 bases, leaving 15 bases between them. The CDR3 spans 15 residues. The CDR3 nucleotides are TGTGCCAGCAGCTTAGTCCTAGCCGGCCGGGACGAGCAGTACTTC. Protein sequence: CASSLVLAGRDEQYF.

DNA for the CDR3: TGCGCCAGCAGCCAAGAGGCTAGCGGAGTCTACGAGCAGTACTTC. This translates into CASSQEASGVYEQYF. The rearrangement joins TRBV4-1 to TRBJ2-7, with 7 nucleotides matching TRBD2. CDR3 length: 15 amino acids. CDR1 and CDR2 (germline): MGHRA, YSYEKL. The ends lost 0 bases at V and 3 bases at J; junction bases unmatched: 5.

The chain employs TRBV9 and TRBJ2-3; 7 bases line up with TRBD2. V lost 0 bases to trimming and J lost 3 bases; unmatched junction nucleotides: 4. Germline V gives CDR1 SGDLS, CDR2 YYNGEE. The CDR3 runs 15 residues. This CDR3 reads CASSVASGRTDTQYF. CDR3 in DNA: TGTGCCAGCAGCGTAGCTAGCGGAAGAACAGATACGCAGTATTTT.

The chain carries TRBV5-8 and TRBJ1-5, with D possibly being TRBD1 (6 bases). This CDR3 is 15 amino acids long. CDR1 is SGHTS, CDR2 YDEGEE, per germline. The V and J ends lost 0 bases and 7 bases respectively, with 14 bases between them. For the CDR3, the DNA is TGTGCCAGCAGCTTGGTGACAGGCCTAGGCCAGCCCCAGCATTTT. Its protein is CASSLVTGLGQPQHF. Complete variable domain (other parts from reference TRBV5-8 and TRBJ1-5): EAGVTQSPTHLIKTRGQQATLRCSPISGHTSVYWYQQALGLGLQFLLWYDEGEERNRGNFPPRFSGRQFPNYSSELNVNALELEDSALYLCASSLVTGLGQPQHFGDGTRLSIL.

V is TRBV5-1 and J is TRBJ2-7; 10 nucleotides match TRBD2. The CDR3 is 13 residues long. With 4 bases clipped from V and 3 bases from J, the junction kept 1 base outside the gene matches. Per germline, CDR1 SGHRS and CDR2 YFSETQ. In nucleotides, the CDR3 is TGCGCCAGCAGCGCTAGCGGGAGCTACGAGCAGTACTTC. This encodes CASSASGSYEQYF.

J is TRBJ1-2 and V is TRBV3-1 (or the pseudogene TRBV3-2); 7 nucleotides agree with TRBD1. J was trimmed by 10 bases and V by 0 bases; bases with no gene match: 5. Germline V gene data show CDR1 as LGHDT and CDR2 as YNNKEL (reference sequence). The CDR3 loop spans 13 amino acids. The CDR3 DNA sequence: TGTGCCAGCAGCCAAGAGTTACAGGGGCTCTACACCTTC. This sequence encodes CASSQELQGLYTF.

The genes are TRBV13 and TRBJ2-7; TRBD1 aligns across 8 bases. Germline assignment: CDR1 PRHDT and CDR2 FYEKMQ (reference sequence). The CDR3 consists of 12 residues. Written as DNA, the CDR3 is TGTGCCAGCAGCTTTCCCGGGACAGGACTTAGTGTC. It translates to CASSFPGTGLSV.

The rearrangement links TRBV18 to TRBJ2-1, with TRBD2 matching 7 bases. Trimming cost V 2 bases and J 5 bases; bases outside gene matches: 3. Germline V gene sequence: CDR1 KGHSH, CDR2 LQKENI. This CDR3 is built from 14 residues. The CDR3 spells CASSPVRGDNEQFF. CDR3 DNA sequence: TGTGCCAGCTCACCAGTCCGGGGGGACAATGAGCAGTTCTTC. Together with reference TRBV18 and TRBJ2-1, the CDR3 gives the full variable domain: NAGVMQNPRHLVRRRGQEARLRCSPMKGHSHVYWYRQLPEEGLKFMVYLQKENIIDESGMPKERFSAEFPKEGPSILRIQQVVRGDSAAYFCASSPVRGDNEQFFGPGTRLTVL.

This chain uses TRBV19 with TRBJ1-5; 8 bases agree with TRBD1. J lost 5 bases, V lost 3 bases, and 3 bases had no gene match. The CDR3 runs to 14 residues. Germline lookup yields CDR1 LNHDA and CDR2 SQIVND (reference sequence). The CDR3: CASSIPGGYQPQHF. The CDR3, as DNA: TGTGCCAGTAGTATTCCAGGGGGCTATCAGCCCCAGCATTTT. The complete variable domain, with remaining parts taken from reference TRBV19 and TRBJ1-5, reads DGGITQSPKYLFRKEGQNVTLSCEQNLNHDAMYWYRQDPGQGLRLIYYSQIVNDFQKGDIAEGYSVSREKKESFPLTVTSAQKNPTAFYLCASSIPGGYQPQHFGDGTRLSIL.

The CDR3 region is CASSLALHEQFF. CDR3 coding DNA: TGTGCCAGCAGCTTAGCCCTTCATGAGCAGTTCTTC. V usage is TRBV7-9 and J usage is TRBJ2-1, with D hard to call. Trimming removed 0 bases at V and 8 bases at J, with 5 bases between. CDR3 length equals 12 residues. CDR1 is SEHNR and CDR2 is FQNEAQ in the germline V gene (reference sequence).

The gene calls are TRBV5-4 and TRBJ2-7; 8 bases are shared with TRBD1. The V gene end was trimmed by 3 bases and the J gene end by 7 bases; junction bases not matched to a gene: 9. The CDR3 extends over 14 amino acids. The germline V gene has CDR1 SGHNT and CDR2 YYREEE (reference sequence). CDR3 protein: CASSSGTGISEQYF. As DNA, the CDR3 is TGTGCCAGCAGCTCCGGGACAGGAATATCGGAGCAGTACTTC.

This CDR3 is CASRFTGGTEAFF. The CDR3 region has the DNA TGTGCCAGCCGATTTACAGGGGGGACTGAAGCTTTCTTT. V is TRBV7-8 and J is TRBJ1-1; 8 positions match TRBD1. Germline CDR1 is SGHVS and CDR2 is FQNEAQ. Trimming cost V 8 bases and J 5 bases; bases outside gene matches: 7. The CDR3 totals 13 residues.